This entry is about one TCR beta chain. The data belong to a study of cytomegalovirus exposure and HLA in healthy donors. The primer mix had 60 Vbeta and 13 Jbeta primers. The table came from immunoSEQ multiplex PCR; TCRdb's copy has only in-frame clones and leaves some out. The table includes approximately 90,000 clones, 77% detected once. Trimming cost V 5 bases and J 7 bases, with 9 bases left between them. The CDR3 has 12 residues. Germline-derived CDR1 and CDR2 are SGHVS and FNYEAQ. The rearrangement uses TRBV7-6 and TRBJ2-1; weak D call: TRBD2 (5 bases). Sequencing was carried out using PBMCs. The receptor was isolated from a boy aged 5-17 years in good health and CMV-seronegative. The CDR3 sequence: CASSPTGNEQFF. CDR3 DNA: TGTGCCAGCAGCCCTACGGGGAATGAGCAGTTCTTC.